The 8 T cell receptor beta chains below all came from one sample that was sequenced in a study of blood T cell repertoires in COVID-19. The repertoire was sequenced with immunoSEQ multiplex PCR; TCRdb's copy has only in-frame clones and lacks some. Of 130,000 or so clones in the sample, around 79% were seen once. Sequenced material: peripheral blood. The source of these receptors is a woman aged 70-85 years with COVID-19, enrolled during active disease.

The CDR3: CASSSSPRDTDTQYF. The CDR3 DNA sequence: TGCGCCAGCAGCTCCTCCCCCCGGGACACAGATACGCAGTATTTT. This chain links TRBV5-1 with TRBJ2-3, with D perhaps TRBD2 (5 bases). This CDR3 is built from 15 residues. Germline V gene data show CDR1 as SGHRS and CDR2 as YFSETQ. V lost 3 bases to trimming and J lost 2 bases, with 13 bases between them. Looking up the rest from reference TRBV5-1 and TRBJ2-3 gives the full variable domain: KAGVTQTPRYLIKTRGQQVTLSCSPISGHRSVSWYQQTPGQGLQFLFEYFSETQRNKGNFPGRFSGRQFSNSRSEMNVSTLELGDSALYLCASSSSPRDTDTQYFGPGTRLTVL.

V is TRBV25-1 and J is TRBJ1-1, with 7 bases aligning to TRBD1. CDR1 and CDR2 from the germline V gene are MGHDK and SYGVNS. V shed 7 bases, J shed 5 bases, and the junction held 4 bases outside the gene matches. The length of the CDR3 is 12 residues. The CDR3 loop is CASKEGATEAFF. In nucleotides, the CDR3 is TGTGCCAGCAAAGAGGGGGCTACTGAAGCTTTCTTT.

This chain joins TRBV5-1 and TRBJ2-1, with TRBD1 matching over 10 bases. V was clipped by 0 bases and J by 7 bases; unmatched bases: 7. Germline V gene lookup returns CDR1 SGHRS and CDR2 YFSETQ. The CDR3 is 16 residues long. The CDR3 nucleotides read TGCGCCAGCAGCTTGGGGCCGACAGGGGGCTGGAATGAGCAGTTCTTC. Translating gives CASSLGPTGGWNEQFF. Based on the CDR3 plus reference TRBV5-1 and TRBJ2-1, the full variable domain is KAGVTQTPRYLIKTRGQQVTLSCSPISGHRSVSWYQQTPGQGLQFLFEYFSETQRNKGNFPGRFSGRQFSNSRSEMNVSTLELGDSALYLCASSLGPTGGWNEQFFGPGTRLTVL.

This clone was detected once. The chain employs TRBV9 and TRBJ1-2; TRBD1 matches 8 bases. This CDR3 has 14 residues. Germline CDR1 SGDLS, CDR2 YYNGEE. Trimming at V came to 5 bases and at J to 7 bases, leaving 10 bases not matched to a gene. The CDR3 is CASSPDRAVGGYTF. The CDR3 DNA sequence: TGTGCCAGCAGTCCGGACAGGGCGGTAGGTGGCTACACCTTC. Filled out from reference TRBV9 and TRBJ1-2, the complete variable domain reads DSGVTQTPKHLITATGQRVTLRCSPRSGDLSVYWYQQSLDQGLQFLIQYYNGEERAKGNILERFSAQQFPDLHSELNLSSLELGDSALYFCASSPDRAVGGYTFGSGTRLTVV.

This clone was seen just once. The chain recombines TRBV18 with TRBJ1-2; D possibly corresponds to TRBD1 (5 bases). Germline values: CDR1 KGHSH, CDR2 LQKENI. The CDR3 covers 13 residues. V was cut by 1 base and J by 6 bases, with 9 bases left in between. DNA for the CDR3: TGTGCCAGCTCACCACGGCCGGGGGATGGCTACACCTTC. Translation gives CASSPRPGDGYTF.

The J gene is TRBJ1-1, the V gene TRBV28; D call uncertain. V dropped 2 bases and J dropped 4 bases, with 14 bases sitting between them. CDR1 MDHEN and CDR2 SYDVKM come from the germline V gene. The CDR3 consists of 15 residues. CDR3 loop: CASSLRARRGTEAFF. The CDR3 DNA reads as TGTGCCAGCAGTTTACGGGCCAGGCGGGGCACTGAAGCTTTCTTT.

The chain carries TRBV19 and TRBJ2-3; a possible D gene is TRBD2 (7 bases). Germline values: CDR1 LNHDA, CDR2 SQIVND (reference sequence). V lost 11 bases and J 2 bases, leaving 17 bases between the germline ends. The CDR3 is 14 residues long. CDR3 residues: CASRGGGLTDTQYF. As DNA, the CDR3 is TGTGCCTCCCGGGGCGGGGGCCTCACAGATACGCAGTATTTT.

V gene TRBV14 combines with J gene TRBJ1-3; D is ambiguous. Germline-derived CDR1 and CDR2 are SGHDN and FVKESK. The CDR3 covers 16 residues. Trimming left V 4 bases short and J 0 bases short, with 13 bases between. The chain's CDR3 is CASSPLDPYSGNTIYF. In DNA form, the CDR3 reads TGTGCCAGCAGCCCACTAGACCCGTACTCTGGAAACACCATATATTTT. Full variable domain (outside the CDR3, taken from reference TRBV14 and TRBJ1-3): EAGVTQFPSHSVIEKGQTVTLRCDPISGHDNLYWYRRVMGKEIKFLLHFVKESKQDESGMPNNRFLAERTGGTYSTLKVQPAELEDSGVYFCASSPLDPYSGNTIYFGEGSWLTVV.